A few counts support the clone carrying this TCR beta chain. This record belongs to a study of T-cell reconstitution after alpha-beta-depleted transplantation in children. Unique molecular identifiers were incorporated into the prepared TCRbeta library. MiXCR, applied by TCRdb to the PCR reads, yields one record per CDR3 protein. The sample lists 600,000 to 700,000 distinct CDR3 sequences, around 16% seen once, with approximately 1.1% in the top ten. Trimming shortened V by 8 bases and J by 4 bases, and 20 bases separated the two germline ends. This CDR3 has 15 residues. This rearrangement joins TRBV12-3 or TRBV12-4 to TRBJ1-1; D gene uncertain. The sequences come from PBMCs from the stem cell graft donor, collected from the stem cell graft. The clonotype comes from a human donor who donated a stem cell graft to a child with acute myeloid leukemia. As DNA, the CDR3 is TGTGCCAGCTTGGGAAGGACCCAGGAAGGCACTGAAGCTTTCTTT. This translates into CASLGRTQEGTEAFF.